The source of this TCR beta chain is a study of T cell changes during pregnancy in multiple sclerosis. Repertoires were generated with immunoSEQ multiplex PCR, while TCRdb's copy carries only in-frame clones and drops some. In the table there are about 40,000 clones, approximately 90% of which are singletons. This CDR3 spans 14 amino acids. Trimming took off 4 bases at V and 5 bases at J, with 14 bases between the two ends. Germline CDR1 and CDR2: SGHTA and FQGNSA. The origin of this receptor is a female donor with multiple sclerosis, enrolled in a pregnancy study. The sample was CD4+ T cells from peripheral blood mononuclear cells, taken after pregnancy. The chain couples TRBV7-2 to TRBJ1-2; D may be TRBD1 (5 bases). CDR3 sequence (DNA): TGTGCCAGCAGCTGGGGCGCAGGGCAATATGGCTACACCTTC. Its protein is CASSWGAGQYGYTF.